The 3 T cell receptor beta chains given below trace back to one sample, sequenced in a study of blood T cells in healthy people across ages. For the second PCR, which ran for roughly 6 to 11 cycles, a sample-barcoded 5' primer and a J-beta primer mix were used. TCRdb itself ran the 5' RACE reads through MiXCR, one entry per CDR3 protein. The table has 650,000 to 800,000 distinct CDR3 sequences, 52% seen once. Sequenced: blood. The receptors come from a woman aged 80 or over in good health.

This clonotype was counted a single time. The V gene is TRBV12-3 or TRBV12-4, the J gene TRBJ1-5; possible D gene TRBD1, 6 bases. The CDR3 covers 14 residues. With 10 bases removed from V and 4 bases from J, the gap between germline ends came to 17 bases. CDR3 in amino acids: CATSEGGLNQPQHF. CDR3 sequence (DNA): TGTGCCACCTCAGAGGGGGGTCTAAATCAGCCCCAGCATTTT.

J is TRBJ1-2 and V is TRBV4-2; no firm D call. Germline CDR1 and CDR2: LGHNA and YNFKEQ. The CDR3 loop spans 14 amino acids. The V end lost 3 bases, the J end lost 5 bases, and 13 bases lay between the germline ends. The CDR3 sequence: CASSQKTSGYGYTF. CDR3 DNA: TGTGCCAGCAGCCAGAAGACGAGCGGGTATGGCTACACCTTC.

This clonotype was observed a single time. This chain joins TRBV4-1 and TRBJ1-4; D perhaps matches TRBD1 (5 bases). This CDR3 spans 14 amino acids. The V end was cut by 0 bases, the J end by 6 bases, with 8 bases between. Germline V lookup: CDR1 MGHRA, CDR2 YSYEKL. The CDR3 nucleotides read TGCGCCAGCAGCCAAGAAGACAGAGATGAAAAACTGTTTTTT. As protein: CASSQEDRDEKLFF.